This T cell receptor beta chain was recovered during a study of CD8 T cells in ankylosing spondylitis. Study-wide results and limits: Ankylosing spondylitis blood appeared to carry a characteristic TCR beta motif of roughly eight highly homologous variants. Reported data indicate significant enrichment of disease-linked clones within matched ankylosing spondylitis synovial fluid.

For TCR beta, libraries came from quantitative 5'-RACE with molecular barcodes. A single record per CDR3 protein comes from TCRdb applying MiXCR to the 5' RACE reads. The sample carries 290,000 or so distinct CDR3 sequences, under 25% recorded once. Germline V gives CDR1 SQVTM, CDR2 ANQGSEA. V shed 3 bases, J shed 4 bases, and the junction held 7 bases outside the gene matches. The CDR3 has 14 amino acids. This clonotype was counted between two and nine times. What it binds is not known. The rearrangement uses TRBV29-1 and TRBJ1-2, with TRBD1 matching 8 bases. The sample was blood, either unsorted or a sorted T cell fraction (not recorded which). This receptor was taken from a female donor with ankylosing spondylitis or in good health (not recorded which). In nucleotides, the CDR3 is TGCAGCGTTGAGAGGACAGGGTCCCCCTATGGCTACACCTTC. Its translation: CSVERTGSPYGYTF.